These 29 T cell receptor beta chains were sequenced from one sample in a study of T-cell reconstitution after alpha-beta-depleted transplantation in children. Unique molecular identifiers tagged the TCRbeta library. MiXCR, applied by TCRdb to the PCR reads, yields one record per CDR3 protein. In the table there are 700,000 to 950,000 distinct CDR3 sequences, approximately 15% of which are singletons. The sequencing used PBMCs, mostly from graft donor cells, collected 360 days after TCRalphabeta/CD19-depleted stem cell transplant. The receptors were sampled from a male patient aged 5 to 17 who had a stem cell transplant for acute lymphoblastic leukemia, so the T cells may come from the graft donor.

The chain recombines TRBV5-1 with TRBJ2-5; D possibly corresponds to TRBD2 (5 bases). The CDR3 is 14 amino acids. The V gene lost 2 bases and the J gene lost 4 bases, with 12 bases spanning the gap. The germline V gene has CDR1 SGHRS and CDR2 YFSETQ. This CDR3 reads CASSFLGAPETQYF. The DNA of the CDR3 is TGCGCCAGCAGCTTTTTGGGAGCCCCAGAGACCCAGTACTTC.

The chain recombines TRBV4-1 with TRBJ2-3, with D perhaps TRBD2 (6 bases). In germline, CDR1 is MGHRA, CDR2 YSYEKL. This CDR3 spans 15 amino acids. Between the trimmed V and J ends, which lost 4 bases and 2 bases, there was a span of 13 bases. The DNA of the CDR3 is TGCGCCAGCAGCCCTCGGGCGGGACCCACAGATACGCAGTATTTT. This translates into CASSPRAGPTDTQYF.

This clonotype was counted between two and nine times. The chain links TRBV4-2 to TRBJ2-7; no reliable D call. This CDR3 spans 15 amino acids. V gave up 1 base and J gave up 0 bases, with 10 bases separating them. Per germline, CDR1 LGHNA and CDR2 YNFKEQ. Here the CDR3 DNA reads TGTGCCAGCAGCCAAGCAGACGGACCCTCCTACGAGCAGTACTTC. This codes for CASSQADGPSYEQYF.

The chain uses TRBV12-3 or TRBV12-4 and TRBJ1-3, with D possibly being TRBD1 (5 bases). Trimming stripped 1 base from V and 2 bases from J, with 9 bases between. The CDR3 contains 15 residues. CDR3 bases: TGTGCCAGCAGTTTAGGAGGACACCCTGGAAACACCATATATTTT. Protein product: CASSLGGHPGNTIYF.

V is TRBV15 and J is TRBJ2-5, with D unclear. The CDR3 is 17 residues long. Trimming cost V 1 base and J 5 bases, with 20 bases left between them. Germline lookup yields CDR1 LNHNV and CDR2 YYDKDF (reference sequence). CDR3: CATSRGLGFGFGETQYF. The CDR3 DNA reads as TGTGCCACCAGCAGAGGTCTAGGATTTGGGTTCGGGGAGACCCAGTACTTC.

This clonotype was detected ten times or more. CDR3 sequence reads: CASSVYGETQYF. The CDR3 nucleotides read TGTGCCAGCAGCGTATATGGGGAGACCCAGTACTTC. The chain employs TRBV9 and TRBJ2-5; D unclear. The V gene's germline CDR1 is SGDLS and CDR2 YYNGEE. The CDR3 is 12 residues long. Trimming pared 1 base from V and 5 bases from J, leaving 6 bases between. The full variable domain, completed using reference TRBV9 and TRBJ2-5, is DSGVTQTPKHLITATGQRVTLRCSPRSGDLSVYWYQQSLDQGLQFLIQYYNGEERAKGNILERFSAQQFPDLHSELNLSSLELGDSALYFCASSVYGETQYFGPGTRLLVL.

V gene TRBV20-1 combines with J gene TRBJ1-5; D not certain. Germline CDR1 reads DFQATT; CDR2 reads SNEGSKA (reference sequence). Trimming left V 4 bases short and J 0 bases short, with 10 bases between. The CDR3 totals 14 residues. CDR3 coding DNA: TGCAGTGCTATGGCAGTCGATAGCAATCAGCCCCAGCATTTT. Protein product: CSAMAVDSNQPQHF.

Only a few counts were recorded for this clonotype. V is TRBV29-1 and J is TRBJ2-3; D uncertain. Trimming took off 6 bases at V and 13 bases at J, with 20 bases between the two ends. The CDR3 is 12 amino acids. Per the germline V gene, CDR1 is SQVTM and CDR2 is ANQGSEA. Here the CDR3 reads CSVPPEHTKEYF. The CDR3 nucleotides read TGCAGCGTCCCGCCGGAGCACACAAAGGAGTATTTT.

This clonotype was detected many times. J is TRBJ2-1 and V is TRBV29-1; tentatively, D is TRBD1 (7 bases). The V end lost 7 bases, the J end lost 0 bases, and 10 bases lay between the germline ends. The CDR3 is 13 residues long. Germline V gives CDR1 SQVTM, CDR2 ANQGSEA. CDR3 sequence (DNA): TGCAGCGGACAGGGAGGCTCCTACAATGAGCAGTTCTTC. This sequence encodes CSGQGGSYNEQFF.

This sequence joins TRBV10-3 and TRBJ2-7; tentative D call: TRBD2 (6 bases). CDR3 length equals 13 residues. Trimming removed 8 bases at V and 0 bases at J, with 11 bases between. Germline V gene data show CDR1 as ENHRY and CDR2 as SYGVKD. The CDR3 DNA follows: TGTGCCATCCGAGGGGACTCCTCCTACGAGCAGTACTTC. Translation: CAIRGDSSYEQYF.

The sample holds a few counts of this clonotype. The rearrangement links TRBV6-1 to TRBJ2-3, with TRBD2 identical over 11 bases. Trimming cost V 7 bases and J 4 bases; bases outside gene matches: 16. The CDR3 spans 18 residues. Germline assignment: CDR1 MNHNS and CDR2 SASEGT. The DNA for the CDR3 is TGTGCCAGCAATAATTTGGGACTAGCGGTGCGAGTGGCAGATACGCAGTATTTT. It is translated as CASNNLGLAVRVADTQYF.

This clonotype was detected only a few times. V gene TRBV12-3 or TRBV12-4 combines with J gene TRBJ2-1; the match to TRBD2 covers 10 bases. V lost 3 bases and J lost 7; bases outside the gene matches: 9. The CDR3 contains 16 residues. The CDR3 protein is CASSFYGSGRVNEQFF. DNA for the CDR3: TGTGCCAGCAGTTTCTACGGCAGCGGGAGGGTGAATGAGCAGTTCTTC.

The rearrangement links TRBV5-1 to TRBJ2-7; TRBD1 matches at 8 bases. Germline assignment: CDR1 SGHRS and CDR2 YFSETQ. This CDR3 contains 15 residues. The V gene end was trimmed by 0 bases and the J gene end by 4 bases; junction bases not matched to a gene: 6. DNA of the CDR3: TGCGCCAGCAGCTTGGTTCCCAGGGGGCGTTACGAGCAGTACTTC. Protein sequence: CASSLVPRGRYEQYF.

This chain uses TRBV4-1 with TRBJ1-5, with no clear D. The CDR3 is 14 residues long. Germline V lookup: CDR1 MGHRA, CDR2 YSYEKL. Trimming shortened V by 0 bases and J by 1 base, and 4 bases separated the two germline ends. The CDR3 bases are TGCGCCAGCAGCCAAGAAGCAAGCAATCAGCCCCAGCATTTT. It specifies CASSQEASNQPQHF.

Only a few counts were recorded for this clonotype. The chain carries TRBV5-1 and TRBJ2-5, with D possibly TRBD2 on 6 matching bases. V was shortened by 3 bases and J by 2 bases, with 11 bases between the two germline ends. The CDR3 sequence is 14 residues long. Germline CDR1 is SGHRS and CDR2 is YFSETQ. The CDR3 DNA is TGCGCCAGCAGCTCTAATAGCGGTCAAGAGACCCAGTACTTC. It encodes CASSSNSGQETQYF.

Only a few counts were recorded for this clonotype. The chain uses TRBV28 and TRBJ2-7; 8 nucleotides align to TRBD1. This CDR3 spans 13 amino acids. CDR1 is MDHEN and CDR2 is SYDVKM in the germline V gene. Trimming cost V 6 bases and J 2 bases; bases outside gene matches: 3. The CDR3 DNA reads TGTGCCAGCAGACCACAGGGGGCCTACGAGCAGTACTTC. The encoded protein is CASRPQGAYEQYF.

This clonotype was seen a few times. The chain links TRBV24-1 to TRBJ2-3; 7 nucleotides match TRBD2. The V gene end was trimmed by 5 bases and the J gene end by 5 bases; junction bases not matched to a gene: 9. The CDR3 loop spans 15 amino acids. Germline V gene lookup returns CDR1 KGHDR and CDR2 SFDVKD. The chain's CDR3 is CATSASPPGGDTQYF. CDR3 nucleotides: TGTGCCACCAGTGCCTCTCCCCCGGGGGGAGATACGCAGTATTTT.

The chain is built from TRBV7-3 and TRBJ2-3, with 16 bases matching TRBD2. This CDR3 contains 16 residues. Germline loops: CDR1 SGHTA, CDR2 FQGTGA. V trimming: 4 bases; J trimming: 5 bases; junction bases outside the gene matches: 3. In nucleotides, the CDR3 is TGTGCCAGCAGCTCGGGACTAGCGGGAGGGGGAGATACGCAGTATTTT. It specifies CASSSGLAGGGDTQYF. Full variable domain (missing parts from reference TRBV7-3 and TRBJ2-3): GAGVSQTPSNKVTEKGKYVELRCDPISGHTALYWYRQSLGQGPEFLIYFQGTGAADDSGLPNDRFFAVRPEGSVSTLKIQRTERGDSAVYLCASSSGLAGGGDTQYFGPGTRLTVL.

CDR3 sequence (DNA): TGTGCCAGCAGTCGACGGTGGGACCAAGAGACCCAGTACTTC. Translation: CASSRRWDQETQYF. This chain uses TRBV12-3 or TRBV12-4 with TRBJ2-5; D gene uncertain. The CDR3 runs to 14 residues. Trimming cost V 5 bases and J 0 bases, with 10 bases left between them.

The chain couples TRBV7-2 to TRBJ1-1; no definite D call. This CDR3 is built from 14 residues. Trimming took 3 bases from V and 1 from J, leaving 9 bases between them. Per germline, CDR1 SGHTA and CDR2 FQGNSA. CDR3 bases: TGTGCCAGCAGCTTTCCCCCCTGGAACACTGAAGCTTTCTTT. It yields the protein CASSFPPWNTEAFF.

This clonotype came up many times. V gene TRBV12-3 or TRBV12-4 combines with J gene TRBJ1-2; D is possibly TRBD1 (6 bases). The V and J ends lost 2 bases and 3 bases respectively, with 19 bases between them. The CDR3 spans 17 residues. The CDR3 reads CASSLPARGPAHYGYTF. The DNA for the CDR3 is TGTGCCAGCAGTTTACCTGCCAGGGGCCCCGCTCACTATGGCTACACCTTC.

This clonotype was observed a few times. The J gene is TRBJ2-1, the V gene TRBV7-9; 11 bases match TRBD2. Germline loops: CDR1 SEHNR, CDR2 FQNEAQ (reference sequence). The CDR3 contains 16 residues. V shed 3 bases, J shed 3 bases, and the junction held 4 bases outside the gene matches. The CDR3 coding sequence is TGTGCCAGCAGCTTCCAAACTAGCGGGAGCTACAATGAGCAGTTCTTC. Translated, it gives CASSFQTSGSYNEQFF.

This clonotype was counted ten times or more. The genes are TRBV4-1 and TRBJ2-2; 14 nucleotides match TRBD2. CDR1 is MGHRA, CDR2 YSYEKL, per germline. J was trimmed by 8 bases and V by 4 bases; bases with no gene match: 24. The CDR3 has 22 amino acids. In DNA form, the CDR3 reads TGCGCCAGCAGCCTAGGAGGCGCTCTGACTAGCGGGAGGGCCCTTCTCGCTGGGGAGCTGTTTTTT. Translated, it gives CASSLGGALTSGRALLAGELFF.

This chain connects TRBV5-1 to TRBJ2-7; 8 nucleotides align to TRBD2. The CDR3 consists of 16 residues. Germline values: CDR1 SGHRS, CDR2 YFSETQ. Unmatched junction bases numbered 8, after V lost 0 bases and J lost 3 bases. The CDR3 nucleotides read TGCGCCAGCAGCTTGGTCCCCGGGAGGGCAAACTACGAGCAGTACTTC. As protein: CASSLVPGRANYEQYF.

CDR3 bases: TGTGCCAGCTCACCATATCAGGGACCGCTCCAAGAGACCCAGTACTTC. This gives the protein CASSPYQGPLQETQYF. V and J are TRBV18 and TRBJ2-5, with D perhaps given as TRBD1 or TRBD2 (5 bases each). Deletions cut 2 bases from V and 1 base from J, with 14 bases between. The CDR3 extends over 16 amino acids. Germline V gene sequence: CDR1 KGHSH, CDR2 LQKENI. The variable domain in full, completed from reference TRBV18 and TRBJ2-5, reads NAGVMQNPRHLVRRRGQEARLRCSPMKGHSHVYWYRQLPEEGLKFMVYLQKENIIDESGMPKERFSAEFPKEGPSILRIQQVVRGDSAAYFCASSPYQGPLQETQYFGPGTRLLVL.

The sample holds a few counts of this clonotype. This chain connects TRBV18 to TRBJ1-4; TRBD1 agrees at 9 bases. The CDR3 runs 15 residues. From germline, CDR1 is KGHSH and CDR2 LQKENI. The V gene end was trimmed by 2 bases and the J gene end by 7 bases; junction bases not matched to a gene: 5. CDR3 in DNA: TGTGCCAGCTCACCAACCGGGACAGGGACTGAAAAACTGTTTTTT. It encodes CASSPTGTGTEKLFF.

This clonotype was counted only a few times. This CDR3 is CSARQSDYLYEQYF. The CDR3 DNA is TGCAGTGCTCGTCAATCGGACTATCTCTACGAGCAGTACTTC. V gene TRBV20-1 combines with J gene TRBJ2-7; TRBD2 might be the D (6 bases). CDR3 length: 14 amino acids. Germline V gene data show CDR1 as DFQATT and CDR2 as SNEGSKA (reference sequence). V was clipped by 5 bases and J by 3 bases, with 17 bases between them.

In this sample, this clonotype turned up many times. Compared with germline, one end of the junction differs, possibly owing to a read error. In DNA, the CDR3 is TGCGCCAGCAGACTAGCGGGAGGATACGAGCAGTACTTC. This encodes CASRLAGGYEQYF. This chain links TRBV12-3 or TRBV12-4 with TRBJ2-7; 13 nucleotides align to TRBD2. CDR3 length equals 13 residues.

The chain has TRBV18 and TRBJ2-7; a possible D gene is TRBD1 (5 bases). The CDR3 is made up of 14 amino acids. Trimming cost V 2 bases and J 5 bases, with 13 bases left between them. Germline V lookup: CDR1 KGHSH, CDR2 LQKENI. CDR3 in amino acids: CASSPGAGKHEQYF. CDR3 DNA sequence: TGTGCCAGCTCACCAGGGGCAGGGAAGCACGAGCAGTACTTC.